Following are 27 T cell receptor beta chains from one sample sequenced in a study of long-term antiretroviral therapy in people with HIV. At survey level, the immunoSEQ assay was run in its v3.0 version. TCRdb's table, derived via immunoSEQ multiplex PCR, lists solely in-frame clones and lacks some. The table includes tens of thousands of clones, approximately 86% detected once. The material was unsorted PBMCs, obtained 3 years after starting antiretroviral therapy. The receptors come from a middle-aged man with HIV.

This clone is deemed medium-sized (0.01 to 0.1%). V is TRBV30 and J is TRBJ1-3; the match to TRBD1 covers 7 bases. The CDR3 is 15 amino acids. V dropped 4 bases and J dropped 0; count of bases not matched to a gene: 6. CDR1 and CDR2 (germline): GTSNPN, SVGIG (reference sequence). This chain's CDR3 is CAWTAAGGSGNTIYF. In nucleotides, the CDR3 is TGTGCCTGGACTGCGGCAGGGGGCTCTGGAAACACCATATATTTT.

The V and J genes are TRBV5-5 and TRBJ1-3, with 8 bases fitting TRBD1. With V trimmed by 4 bases and J by 4 bases, 10 bases remained unmatched. Germline CDR1 and CDR2: SGHKS and YYEKEE (reference sequence). The CDR3 extends over 16 amino acids. The CDR3 sequence is CASSGAGTGIGNTIYF. CDR3 nucleotides: TGTGCCAGCAGCGGAGCCGGGACAGGAATAGGAAACACCATATATTTT.

The rearrangement uses TRBV9 and TRBJ1-2, with 9 nucleotides matching TRBD1. This CDR3 spans 15 amino acids. The germline CDR1 and CDR2 sequences are SGDLS and YYNGEE. V was pared by 0 bases and J by 4 bases, with 4 bases of the junction left unmatched. CDR3 bases: TGTGCCAGCAGCGTAGGAGACAGGGGGGTCTATGGCTACACCTTC. Encoded protein: CASSVGDRGVYGYTF.

V is TRBV5-4 and J is TRBJ2-6; no firm D call. V was cut by 5 bases and J by 0 bases, with 3 bases left in between. There are 13 residues in the CDR3. Germline CDR1 is SGHNT and CDR2 is YYREEE (reference sequence). CDR3 amino acids: CASSGSGANVLTF. CDR3 coding DNA: TGTGCCAGCAGTGGCTCTGGGGCCAACGTCCTGACTTTC.

This clone was counted a few times. V usage is TRBV9 and J usage is TRBJ1-2; D unresolved. The CDR3 loop spans 14 amino acids. V gave up 0 bases and J gave up 4 bases, with 10 bases separating them. Germline CDR1 reads SGDLS; CDR2 reads YYNGEE. The CDR3 coding sequence is TGTGCCAGCAGCGTAGCGGAGGAGGCCTATGGCTACACCTTC. Translation: CASSVAEEAYGYTF. Based on the CDR3 plus reference TRBV9 and TRBJ1-2, the full variable domain is DSGVTQTPKHLITATGQRVTLRCSPRSGDLSVYWYQQSLDQGLQFLIQYYNGEERAKGNILERFSAQQFPDLHSELNLSSLELGDSALYFCASSVAEEAYGYTFGSGTRLTVV.

J is TRBJ2-7 and V is TRBV30; 7 nucleotides agree with TRBD1. This CDR3 region has 14 residues. Trimming cost V 7 bases and J 3 bases; bases outside gene matches: 12. From germline, CDR1 is GTSNPN and CDR2 SVGIG (reference sequence). The CDR3 DNA follows: TGTGCCTTCTCGGGCGCAGGGGGAAGCTACGAGCAGTACTTC. It codes for CAFSGAGGSYEQYF. The entire variable domain, with the rest obtained from reference TRBV30 and TRBJ2-7, is as follows: SQTIHQWPATLVQPVGSPLSLECTVEGTSNPNLYWYRQAAGRGLQLLFYSVGIGQISSEVPQNLSASRPQDRQFILSSKKLLLSDSGFYLCAFSGAGGSYEQYFGPGTRLTVT.

This rearrangement joins TRBV9 to TRBJ2-2; perhaps TRBD1 as D (5 bases). CDR3 length: 13 residues. CDR1 and CDR2 from the germline V gene are SGDLS and YYNGEE. V was pared by 1 base and J by 6 bases, with 7 bases between. The CDR3 sequence: CASSVQGSGELFF. CDR3 sequence (DNA): TGTGCCAGCAGCGTACAGGGATCCGGGGAGCTGTTTTTT.

The chain links TRBV30 to TRBJ1-4; D may be TRBD1 (6 bases). The CDR3 loop spans 15 amino acids. CDR1 and CDR2 from the germline V gene are GTSNPN and SVGIG (reference sequence). The V end lost 2 bases, the J end lost 6 bases, and 16 bases lay between the germline ends. The CDR3 sequence is CAWSIEQGDDEKLFF. Here the CDR3 DNA reads TGTGCCTGGAGTATTGAACAGGGTGACGATGAAAAACTGTTTTTT.

This clone was recorded a few times. The chain has TRBV6-5 and TRBJ2-7, with 8 positions matching TRBD1. Per germline, CDR1 MNHEY and CDR2 SVGAGI. There are 14 residues in the CDR3. The V and J ends lost 6 bases and 3 bases, in that order; junction bases with no gene match: 7. CDR3 protein: CASRQGQGFYEQYF. The CDR3 DNA reads as TGTGCCAGCAGACAAGGACAGGGTTTCTACGAGCAGTACTTC.

The chain links TRBV25-1 to TRBJ2-7, with D possibly called TRBD1 or TRBD2 (5 bases each). CDR1 is MGHDK and CDR2 is SYGVNS in the germline V gene. V lost 7 bases to trimming and J lost 2 bases, with 15 bases between them. The CDR3 loop spans 14 amino acids. The CDR3 region has the DNA TGTGCCAGCAAGGAGGCAGGGCCTACCTACGAGCAGTACTTC. Protein: CASKEAGPTYEQYF.

The chain couples TRBV13 to TRBJ1-4; 10 bases are shared with TRBD1. Germline-derived CDR1 and CDR2 are PRHDT and FYEKMQ (reference sequence). There are 14 residues in the CDR3. V was clipped by 3 bases and J by 7 bases; unmatched bases: 2. Here the CDR3 reads CASSFGQGGEKLFF. The CDR3 DNA reads TGTGCCAGCAGCTTCGGACAGGGGGGTGAAAAACTGTTTTTT.

In its sample, this clone was seen a few times. The rearrangement joins TRBV7-3 to TRBJ2-2; D remains unclear. V was pared by 5 bases and J by 0 bases, with 10 bases between. Germline assignment: CDR1 SGHTA and CDR2 FQGTGA. This CDR3 has 15 amino acids. In DNA, the CDR3 is TGTGCCAGCAGCCCGGGTCGTCCGAACACCGGGGAGCTGTTTTTT. Translating it yields CASSPGRPNTGELFF.

The chain has TRBV4-1 and TRBJ2-2; D tentatively reads TRBD1 or TRBD2 (5 bases each). Trimming took off 2 bases at V and 0 bases at J, with 10 bases between the two ends. Germline-derived CDR1 and CDR2 are MGHRA and YSYEKL. The CDR3 extends over 16 amino acids. The CDR3 loop reads CASSQRQTTNTGELFF. CDR3 nucleotides: TGCGCCAGCAGCCAACGACAGACTACGAACACCGGGGAGCTGTTTTTT.

This clone was seen just once. This sequence joins TRBV7-8 and TRBJ2-3, with 12 bases lining up with TRBD2. The ends lost 5 bases at V and 2 bases at J; junction bases unmatched: 5. The CDR3 is made up of 16 amino acids. From germline, CDR1 is SGHVS and CDR2 FQNEAQ. CDR3 protein: CASSTRTSGDTDTQYF. The CDR3 DNA is TGTGCCAGCAGCACCAGGACTAGCGGGGACACAGATACGCAGTATTTT.

This chain links TRBV7-6 with TRBJ2-5; D not resolved. The CDR3 runs 12 residues. CDR1 and CDR2 (germline): SGHVS, FNYEAQ. Deletions cut 2 bases from V and 5 bases from J, with 6 bases between. In DNA, the CDR3 is TGTGCCAGCAGCTTAACGACGGAGACCCAGTACTTC. Residues: CASSLTTETQYF.

V and J are TRBV19 and TRBJ2-2; a possible D gene is TRBD1 (6 bases). This CDR3 is built from 18 residues. Trimming stripped 6 bases from V and 5 bases from J, with 25 bases between. Germline values: CDR1 LNHDA, CDR2 SQIVND (reference sequence). The CDR3 spells CASSPAIRGPEGTGELFF. In DNA form, the CDR3 reads TGTGCCAGTAGCCCTGCCATCAGGGGACCAGAGGGGACCGGGGAGCTGTTTTTT.

V is TRBV13 and J is TRBJ1-2, with 7 bases matching TRBD1. Germline CDR1 reads PRHDT; CDR2 reads FYEKMQ (reference sequence). The CDR3 is 16 amino acids. Trimming at V came to 5 bases and at J to 0 bases, leaving 9 bases not matched to a gene. CDR3 sequence reads: CASSADRSLANYGYTF. DNA of the CDR3: TGTGCCAGCAGCGCGGACAGGTCCCTAGCTAACTATGGCTACACCTTC.

The CDR3 nucleotides read TGTGCCAGCAGCTATACATCCCGACTGAACCAAGAGACCCAGTACTTC. Its translation: CASSYTSRLNQETQYF. The chain links TRBV7-9 to TRBJ2-5; unclear D gene. CDR3 size: 16 residues. The germline gives CDR1 SEHNR, CDR2 FQNEAQ (reference sequence). V was clipped by 4 bases and J by 0 bases, with 15 bases between them.

The V call is TRBV7-8, the J call TRBJ1-1, with 9 bases that match TRBD1. After removal of 3 bases from V and 2 bases from J, the junction contained 4 bases not matched to a gene. Germline values: CDR1 SGHVS, CDR2 FQNEAQ. The CDR3 is made up of 15 amino acids. CDR3 sequence reads: CASSLRTGENTEAFF. CDR3 bases: TGTGCCAGCAGCTTGCGGACAGGGGAAAACACTGAAGCTTTCTTT.

The genes are TRBV2 and TRBJ2-3; 7 bases are a match to TRBD1. The germline CDR1 and CDR2 sequences are SNHLY and FYNNEI. V lost 8 bases and J lost 4; bases outside the gene matches: 12. The CDR3 sequence is 15 residues long. The CDR3 spells CASVKQGTPPDTQYF. The CDR3 DNA reads TGTGCCAGCGTAAAACAGGGGACCCCCCCAGATACGCAGTATTTT.

This chain uses TRBV7-6 with TRBJ2-2; D is uncertain. Trimming stripped 2 bases from V and 6 bases from J, with 10 bases between. Germline lookup yields CDR1 SGHVS and CDR2 FNYEAQ. The CDR3 has 14 residues. CDR3 region: CASSLNPSAGELFF. In nucleotides, the CDR3 is TGTGCCAGCAGCTTAAACCCGTCGGCCGGGGAGCTGTTTTTT.

This clone was seen a few times. This chain uses TRBV5-5 with TRBJ1-6; D is unresolved. CDR3 size: 15 residues. The V gene lost 0 bases and the J gene lost 9 bases, with 13 bases spanning the gap. CDR1 SGHKS and CDR2 YYEKEE come from the germline V gene (reference sequence). CDR3 residues: CASSLELGPGSPLHF. The CDR3 region has the DNA TGTGCCAGCAGCTTGGAGTTAGGGCCGGGTTCACCCCTCCACTTT.

This chain joins TRBV19 and TRBJ2-7; 7 bases align to TRBD2. V dropped 1 base and J dropped 2; count of bases not matched to a gene: 5. Germline loops: CDR1 LNHDA, CDR2 SQIVND (reference sequence). This CDR3 is 15 amino acids long. Here the CDR3 DNA reads TGTGCCAGTAGTATAGCAGGGAGGGCAACCTACGAGCAGTACTTC. Its protein is CASSIAGRATYEQYF.

The CDR3 coding sequence is TGTGCCAGCAGCTTGAGGGCTAGTCTATGGACCGGGGAGCTGTTTTTT. Its translation: CASSLRASLWTGELFF. The chain joins TRBV13 to TRBJ2-2, with D possibly being TRBD2 (5 bases). The CDR3 contains 16 residues. In germline, CDR1 is PRHDT, CDR2 FYEKMQ (reference sequence). V gave up 3 bases and J gave up 5 bases, with 16 bases separating them.

The genes are TRBV9 and TRBJ1-3, with D perhaps TRBD1 (5 bases). The germline V gene has CDR1 SGDLS and CDR2 YYNGEE. V dropped 0 bases and J dropped 3 bases, with 10 bases sitting between them. The length of the CDR3 is 15 residues. The CDR3 nucleotides are TGTGCCAGCAGCGTAGAGGCAGGGAATGGAAACACCATATATTTT. Translation gives CASSVEAGNGNTIYF.

The chain is built from TRBV29-1 and TRBJ2-3, with D unresolved. CDR1 and CDR2 (germline): SQVTM, ANQGSEA. The CDR3 runs to 10 residues. CDR3 nucleotides: TGCAGGACCGACACAGATACGCAGTATTTT. It encodes CRTDTDTQYF.

V is TRBV7-6 and J is TRBJ2-7; D call uncertain. V was clipped by 1 base and J by 3 bases, with 7 bases between them. In germline, CDR1 is SGHVS, CDR2 FNYEAQ. CDR3 length: 13 amino acids. CDR3 nucleotides: TGTGCCAGCAGCTTAGGGCACAGCTACGAGCAGTACTTC. Amino acids: CASSLGHSYEQYF.